One and the same sample provided the 28 T cell receptor beta chains below, sequenced in a study of T-cell memory formation after mild COVID-19. TCRdb re-derived calls from the 5' RACE reads in MiXCR, one entry per CDR3 protein. The sample records fewer than 60,000 distinct CDR3 sequences, 25% to 35% being singletons. The specimen was PBMCs or a T cell subset sorted from them (not recorded which). The receptor set was obtained from a man aged 18 to 29 who had mild COVID-19 (a few samples of this study predate the infection). Cell type and time point are not known.

This clonotype was seen just once. V is TRBV6-5 and J is TRBJ1-2, with TRBD1 identical over 10 bases. CDR3 length: 17 residues. Losses at the gene ends were 6 bases for V and 4 bases for J; bases not matched to a gene: 14. Germline V lookup: CDR1 MNHEY, CDR2 SVGAGI. The CDR3, as DNA: TGTGCCAGCAGCTTTGGACAGGGGGTGTCCCTTGGCTATGGCTACACCTTC. This encodes CASSFGQGVSLGYGYTF.

This clonotype has at least ten counts. The rearrangement joins TRBV29-1 to TRBJ2-3; 10 bases agree with TRBD1. Unmatched junction bases numbered 17, after V lost 3 bases and J lost 5 bases. From germline, CDR1 is SQVTM and CDR2 ANQGSEA. This CDR3 comprises 18 residues. The CDR3 here is CSVETWDRGLLAQDTQYF. DNA for the CDR3: TGCAGCGTTGAGACTTGGGACAGGGGACTCCTAGCACAAGATACGCAGTATTTT.

This chain uses TRBV7-7 with TRBJ2-7; D gene ambiguous. Looked up from germline, CDR1 is SSHAT and CDR2 is FNYEAQ (reference sequence). CDR3 length: 16 residues. CDR3 region: CASSLSPIGVSYEQYV. The CDR3, as DNA: TGTGCTAGCAGCTTAAGTCCTATCGGAGTCTCCTACGAGCAGTACGTC.

The chain couples TRBV5-6 to TRBJ2-3; TRBD1 or TRBD2 may be the D gene (5 bases each). The CDR3 length is 15 residues. Trimming removed 4 bases at V and 0 bases at J, with 12 bases between. Germline V gives CDR1 SGHDT, CDR2 YYEEEE. The DNA of the CDR3 is TGTGCCAGCAGCGTCGGGACGGCAAGCACAGATACGCAGTATTTT. This sequence encodes CASSVGTASTDTQYF. Combining the CDR3 with reference TRBV5-6 and TRBJ2-3 gives the whole variable domain DAGVTQSPTHLIKTRGQQVTLRCSPKSGHDTVSWYQQALGQGPQFIFQYYEEEERQRGNFPDRFSGHQFPNYSSELNVNALLLGDSALYLCASSVGTASTDTQYFGPGTRLTVL.

This clonotype was seen a handful of times. This chain connects TRBV29-1 to TRBJ2-3; a weak D match, TRBD2 (6 bases). There are 15 residues in the CDR3. V was cut by 0 bases and J by 0 bases, with 10 bases left in between. Germline CDR1 and CDR2: SQVTM and ANQGSEA. The CDR3 region is CSVEDRGGSTDTQYF. For the CDR3, the DNA is TGCAGCGTTGAAGATCGTGGGGGGAGCACAGATACGCAGTATTTT.

This clonotype was seen more than once but under ten times. The CDR3 region is CASTRQGEYYEQYF. The CDR3 DNA is TGTGCCTCCACTCGACAGGGGGAGTACTACGAGCAGTACTTC. This sequence joins TRBV5-4 and TRBJ2-7; 9 bases are a match to TRBD1. CDR1 SGHNT and CDR2 YYREEE come from the germline V gene (reference sequence). The CDR3 sequence is 14 residues long. The ends lost 10 bases at V and 3 bases at J; junction bases unmatched: 11.

The CDR3 DNA reads as TGCAGCGTGGGGGGAATTGCAGGGTACAATGAGCAGTTCTTC. This codes for CSVGGIAGYNEQFF. The J gene is TRBJ2-1, the V gene TRBV29-1, with a tentative D call TRBD2 (6 bases). The germline gives CDR1 SQVTM, CDR2 ANQGSEA. The germline V and J ends were trimmed by 6 bases and 4 bases, with 16 bases remaining between them. The CDR3 sequence is 14 residues long.

The chain carries TRBV29-1 and TRBJ2-5, with TRBD2 as a possible D gene (6 bases). Trimming shortened V by 4 bases and J by 2 bases, and 14 bases separated the two germline ends. CDR1 is SQVTM and CDR2 is ANQGSEA in the germline V gene. This CDR3 is 14 amino acids long. The CDR3 DNA reads TGCAGCGTTGGCCTACCCGGGGGACAAGAGACCCAGTACTTC. It specifies CSVGLPGGQETQYF.

This clonotype was counted ten times or more. The genes are TRBV4-3 and TRBJ2-5; D is perhaps TRBD2 (6 bases). Trimming took off 0 bases at V and 1 base at J, with 9 bases between the two ends. The CDR3 runs to 15 residues. The germline gives CDR1 LGHNA, CDR2 YSLEER. CDR3 region: CASSQDLRGQETQYF. The CDR3 nucleotides read TGCGCCAGCAGCCAAGATTTGCGGGGCCAAGAGACCCAGTACTTC.

This clonotype was seen a handful of times. In DNA, the CDR3 is TGCGCCAGCAGCAGGGGCAGGGGGAACACTGAAGCTTTCTTT. Translation: CASSRGRGNTEAFF. The V gene is TRBV5-1, the J gene TRBJ1-1; perhaps TRBD1 as D (6 bases). Germline CDR1 reads SGHRS; CDR2 reads YFSETQ. Trimming pared 4 bases from V and 1 base from J, leaving 11 bases between. The CDR3 covers 14 residues.

The V and J genes are TRBV6-5 and TRBJ2-2, with 7 positions matching TRBD1. The V and J ends lost 2 bases and 6 bases, in that order; junction bases with no gene match: 3. This CDR3 comprises 14 residues. Germline-derived CDR1 and CDR2 are MNHEY and SVGAGI. CDR3 protein: CASSYLTGSGELFF. The CDR3 coding sequence is TGTGCCAGCAGTTACCTGACAGGGTCCGGGGAGCTGTTTTTT.

The chain joins TRBV6-6 to TRBJ1-5, with unresolved D. This CDR3 contains 16 residues. Germline CDR1 and CDR2: MNHNY and SVGAGI (reference sequence). The V end was cut by 3 bases, the J end by 7 bases, with 19 bases between. The CDR3 region is CASSYNPHVGGQPQHF. CDR3 nucleotide sequence: TGTGCCAGCAGTTATAATCCCCACGTGGGAGGGCAGCCCCAGCATTTT.

Only a few counts were recorded for this clonotype. J is TRBJ2-3 and V is TRBV6-2 or TRBV6-3; D is unclear. This CDR3 spans 13 amino acids. V was pared by 3 bases and J by 5 bases, with 9 bases between. From germline, CDR1 is MNHEY and CDR2 SVGEGT. The DNA for the CDR3 is TGTGCCAGCAGTTATAGATCCGGAGATACGCAGTATTTT. It yields the protein CASSYRSGDTQYF.

This clonotype was seen a few times. This sequence joins TRBV7-9 and TRBJ2-7; D ambiguous. CDR3 length: 13 amino acids. Germline CDR1 reads SEHNR; CDR2 reads FQNEAQ (reference sequence). The germline V and J ends were trimmed by 5 bases and 3 bases, with 11 bases remaining between them. This CDR3 reads CASSPTAFYEQYV. In nucleotides, the CDR3 is TGTGCCAGCAGCCCGACTGCGTTCTACGAGCAGTACGTC.

This chain joins TRBV4-3 and TRBJ1-1, with TRBD1 matching 9 bases. Germline V gene lookup returns CDR1 LGHNA and CDR2 YSLEER. V shed 1 base, J shed 2 bases, and the junction held 2 bases outside the gene matches. The CDR3 length is 15 residues. CDR3 residues: CASSQVDRGNTEAFF. In DNA, the CDR3 is TGCGCCAGCAGCCAAGTGGACAGGGGAAACACTGAAGCTTTCTTT.

V usage is TRBV7-6 and J usage is TRBJ1-1; D uncertain. V lost 0 bases, J lost 5 bases, and 10 bases lay in between. CDR3 length: 14 amino acids. Germline V gene lookup returns CDR1 SGHVS and CDR2 FNYEAQ. CDR3 bases: TGTGCCAGCAGCTTAGCCCAGTCCTCAACTGAAGCTTTCTTT. This gives the protein CASSLAQSSTEAFF.

This clonotype was found a few times. This sequence joins TRBV18 and TRBJ2-7, with a possible D match to TRBD2 (5 bases). The CDR3 is 14 residues long. Trimming removed 6 bases at V and 5 bases at J, with 17 bases between. The V gene's germline CDR1 is KGHSH and CDR2 LQKENI. CDR3 loop: CASSPRGRADEQYV. The DNA of the CDR3 is TGTGCCAGCTCCCCCCGGGGTAGGGCCGACGAGCAGTACGTC.

In this sample, this clonotype turned up a few times. This chain joins TRBV29-1 and TRBJ2-7; D unclear. This CDR3 has 11 residues. V was cut by 1 base and J by 7 bases, with 8 bases left in between. Germline assignment: CDR1 SQVTM and CDR2 ANQGSEA. In nucleotides, the CDR3 is TGCAGCGTTGAAGTAGTTCGGGAGCAGTACTTC. Translating it yields CSVEVVREQYF.

The gene calls are TRBV18 and TRBJ2-3; weak D call: TRBD1 (6 bases). Germline assignment: CDR1 KGHSH and CDR2 LQKENI. This CDR3 region has 16 residues. V was shortened by 2 bases and J by 0 bases, with 12 bases between the two germline ends. As DNA, the CDR3 is TGTGCCAGCTCACCATGGGACACCTCTAGCACAGATACGCAGTATTTT. As protein: CASSPWDTSSTDTQYF.

The V gene is TRBV4-3, the J gene TRBJ2-3; 8 nucleotides align to TRBD1. Germline values: CDR1 LGHNA, CDR2 YSLEER. V shed 1 base, J shed 3 bases, and the junction held 3 bases outside the gene matches. The CDR3 spans 15 residues. CDR3: CASSQGTGRTDTQYF. The CDR3 nucleotides read TGCGCCAGCAGCCAAGGGACAGGGCGGACAGATACGCAGTATTTT.

This clonotype was found a few times. The chain is built from TRBV29-1 and TRBJ2-5; perhaps TRBD1 as D (5 bases). The ends were cut back, 4 bases at V and 1 base at J, with 13 bases in the middle. Looked up from germline, CDR1 is SQVTM and CDR2 is ANQGSEA. CDR3 length: 14 residues. CDR3 DNA sequence: TGCAGCGTTGTTCGTGACAGCCCCCAAGAGACCCAGTACTTC. Its protein is CSVVRDSPQETQYF. Complete variable domain (other parts from reference TRBV29-1 and TRBJ2-5): SAVISQKPSRDICQRGTSLTIQCQVDSQVTMMFWYRQQPGQSLTLIATANQGSEATYESGFVIDKFPISRPNLTFSTLTVSNMSPEDSSIYLCSVVRDSPQETQYFGPGTRLLVL.

This clonotype was seen a few times. The V and J genes are TRBV5-1 and TRBJ2-7; D may be TRBD1 (6 bases). The CDR3 has 13 residues. V lost 1 base and J 3 bases, leaving 8 bases between the germline ends. Germline CDR1 reads SGHRS; CDR2 reads YFSETQ. The CDR3 DNA sequence: TGCGCCAGCAGCTTGAGGGGGATCTACGAGCAGTACTTC. Protein sequence: CASSLRGIYEQYF.

The J gene is TRBJ2-2, the V gene TRBV5-1; tentatively, D is TRBD2 (6 bases). Trimming left V 4 bases short and J 6 bases short, with 16 bases between. This CDR3 spans 15 amino acids. In germline, CDR1 is SGHRS, CDR2 YFSETQ. The CDR3 DNA reads TGCGCCAGCAGCCCCTTGGGGTCGGGAGCCGGGGAGCTGTTTTTT. It translates to CASSPLGSGAGELFF.

The chain recombines TRBV10-3 with TRBJ2-7; TRBD1 agrees at 7 bases. The CDR3 extends over 17 amino acids. Trimming cost V 6 bases and J 4 bases; bases outside gene matches: 18. The V gene's germline CDR1 is ENHRY and CDR2 SYGVKD. The CDR3: CAISAIVQGRRPYEQYF. The CDR3 DNA reads TGTGCCATCAGCGCAATTGTACAGGGGCGCCGGCCTTACGAGCAGTACTTC.

This clonotype has more than one count but fewer than ten. V usage is TRBV12-3 or TRBV12-4 and J usage is TRBJ1-3, with D tentatively TRBD1 (5 bases). V lost 5 bases to trimming and J lost 4 bases, with 18 bases between them. This CDR3 region has 16 residues. CDR3 nucleotides: TGTGCCAGCAGTCACCTCGGGGGAGGGAGGGGAAACACCATATATTTT. Amino acids: CASSHLGGGRGNTIYF.

This rearrangement joins TRBV4-2 to TRBJ2-7; D remains unclear. CDR1 LGHNA and CDR2 YNFKEQ come from the germline V gene. The CDR3 contains 16 residues. The germline V and J ends were trimmed by 0 bases and 5 bases, with 17 bases remaining between them. CDR3 loop: CASSQELGSPPDEQYV. The CDR3 DNA reads TGTGCCAGCAGCCAAGAACTCGGCAGCCCTCCCGACGAGCAGTACGTC.

The gene calls are TRBV10-3 and TRBJ1-1; a weak D match, TRBD1 (5 bases). V dropped 6 bases and J dropped 4 bases, with 15 bases sitting between them. The CDR3 extends over 14 amino acids. The germline V gene has CDR1 ENHRY and CDR2 SYGVKD. DNA of the CDR3: TGTGCCATCAGACCCGGGGCCCTGGCCACTGAAGCTTTCTTT. Its translation is CAIRPGALATEAFF.

This clonotype showed up just once. The V and J genes are TRBV6-5 and TRBJ1-1; D might be TRBD1 (6 bases). Per the germline V gene, CDR1 is MNHEY and CDR2 is SVGAGI. The V end was cut by 8 bases, the J end by 1 base, with 17 bases between. This CDR3 spans 15 amino acids. CDR3 in amino acids: CASYPDRLGNTEAFF. As DNA, the CDR3 is TGTGCCAGCTACCCCGACAGGCTGGGGAACACTGAAGCTTTCTTT.